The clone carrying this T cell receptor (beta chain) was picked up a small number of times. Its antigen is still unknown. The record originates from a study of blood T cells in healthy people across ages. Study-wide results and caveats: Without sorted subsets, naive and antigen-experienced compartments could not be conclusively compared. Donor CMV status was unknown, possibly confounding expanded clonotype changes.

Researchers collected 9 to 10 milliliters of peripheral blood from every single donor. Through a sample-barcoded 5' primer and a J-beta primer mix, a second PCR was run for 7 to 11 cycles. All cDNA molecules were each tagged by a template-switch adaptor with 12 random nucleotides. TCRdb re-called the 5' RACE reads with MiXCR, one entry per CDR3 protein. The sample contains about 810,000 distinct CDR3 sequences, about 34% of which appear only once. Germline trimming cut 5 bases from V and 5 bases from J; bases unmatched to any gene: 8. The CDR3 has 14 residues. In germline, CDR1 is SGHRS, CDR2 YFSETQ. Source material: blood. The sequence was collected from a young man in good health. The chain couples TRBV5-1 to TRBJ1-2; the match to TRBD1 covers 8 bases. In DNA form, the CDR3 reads TGCGCCAGCAGGGAGGTACAGGGGGTTTATGGCTACACCTTC. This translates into CASREVQGVYGYTF.